This T cell receptor (beta chain) came from a study of OX40 agonist ivuxolimab in advanced cancers. Trimming pared 6 bases from V and 2 bases from J, leaving 10 bases between. CDR1 and CDR2 (germline): MRHNA, SNTAGT. CDR3 length equals 13 residues. This table comes from immunoSEQ multiplex PCR, and its TCRdb copy is limited to in-frame clones, with some not included. The sample consists of 100,000 or so clones, under 90% of them appearing once. The receptor was derived from an adult with an advanced solid tumor such as melanoma, head and neck, liver or kidney cancer. The V gene is TRBV6-4, the J gene TRBJ1-1, with D unresolved. The source was CD4+ or CD8+ T cells sorted from blood, collected in a trial of the OX40 agonist ivuxolimab. CDR3 DNA: TGTGCCAGCAGCGTGCGTGTCAACACTGAAGCTTTCTTT. Protein product: CASSVRVNTEAFF.